The 21 T cell receptor beta chains reported below all come from one sample, sequenced in a study of T cells in women clearing cervical HPV infection. Sequencing used immunoSEQ multiplex PCR; TCRdb keeps in-frame clones, though not all of them. The sample table includes fewer than 25,000 clones. The sequenced sample consisted of blood buffy coat. All receptors derive from a woman aged 18 to 69 with a cervical HPV16 infection that either progressed to CIN3+ or cleared (not recorded which).

Incomplete CDR3 DNA: TGCAGTGCTAGCCAGAGCTCCTACAATGAG. Its protein product is CSASQSSYNE. The full CDR3 reads CSASQSSYNEQFF. The chain recombines TRBV20-1 with TRBJ2-1; D is unresolved. The DNA ends 3 residues before the CDR3 does, and the rest of the CDR3 is filled in from the germline J gene. The CDR3 is 13 residues long. V dropped 3 bases and J dropped 0 bases, with 6 bases sitting between them. Germline assignment: CDR1 DFQATT and CDR2 SNEGSKA (reference sequence).

Concerning this clone itself: The read terminates 3 residues before the CDR3 end, so the remaining end is supplied by the germline J gene. The V and J genes are TRBV4-1 and TRBJ2-2; tentative D call: TRBD1 (6 bases). The CDR3 consists of 16 residues. Germline V gene data show CDR1 as MGHRA and CDR2 as YSYEKL. Trimming removed 4 bases from V and 3 bases from J, with 15 bases in between. The CDR3 region is CASSLGRTEYTGELFF. Partial CDR3 DNA: TGCGCCAGCAGCCTGGGACGGACAGAATACACCGGGGAG.

With respect to this clone: Read sequence stops 3 residues before the CDR3 end, and the germline J gene provides the missing end. V usage is TRBV18 and J usage is TRBJ1-1; 8 nucleotides agree with TRBD1. CDR3 size: 21 residues. Germline V CDR1 and CDR2: KGHSH, LQKENI. Trimming at V came to 2 bases and at J to 4 bases, leaving 24 bases not matched to a gene. The CDR3 loop reads CASSPGTGASTAVLKRTEAFF. The sequenced CDR3 bases are TGTGCCAGCTCACCAGGGACAGGAGCTTCCACCGCGGTTTTAAAGCGCACTGAA.

The CDR3 bases that were read are TGCAGTGCTAAAGGACAGGGCAACACCGGGGAG. Translation: CSAKGQGNTGE. The full CDR3 protein is CSAKGQGNTGELFF. The chain uses TRBV20-1 and TRBJ2-2; 8 nucleotides agree with TRBD1. The observed sequence ends 3 residues before the CDR3 terminus, with the missing tail filled in from the germline J gene. Per germline, CDR1 DFQATT and CDR2 SNEGSKA (reference sequence). This CDR3 is built from 14 residues. The V gene end was trimmed by 4 bases and the J gene end by 2 bases; junction bases not matched to a gene: 3.

Concerning this clone: The CDR3 end falls 3 residues outside the read, so it is completed with the germline J gene. This chain links TRBV5-1 with TRBJ1-2; 8 nucleotides match TRBD1. Trimming at V came to 1 base and at J to 3 bases, leaving 11 bases not matched to a gene. This CDR3 is built from 17 residues. CDR1 and CDR2 (germline): SGHRS, YFSETQ. Partial CDR3 DNA: TGCGCCAGCAGCTTGCTTAGGGGGGGACAGGACCACTATGGC. Protein product: CASSLLRGGQDHYG. The entire CDR3 protein reads CASSLLRGGQDHYGYTF.

As regards this clone: A junction boundary mismatches the germline segment, possibly from a read error. Sequencing ends 3 residues short of the CDR3 end; the germline J gene provides the rest. In the same sample, other DNA sequences code for this CDR3. V gene TRBV30 combines with J gene TRBJ1-3; the D is unclear. This CDR3 is 13 amino acids long. Germline V CDR1 and CDR2: GTSNPN, SVGIG (reference sequence). The CDR3 region is CAWSSDSGNTIYF. The CDR3 bases that were read are TGTGCCTGGAGTAGCGACTCTGGAAACACT.

For this clone: The read ends 3 residues shy of where the CDR3 ends; the end is completed using the germline J gene. The chain employs TRBV7-2 and TRBJ1-5, with D possibly being TRBD1 (6 bases). Trimming removed 5 bases at V and 7 bases at J, with 18 bases between. The CDR3 length is 15 residues. Germline V lookup: CDR1 SGHTA, CDR2 FQGNSA. The sequenced CDR3 bases are TGTGCCAGCAGCCCAGGGGACCGCAGGTCCCAGCCC. This translates into CASSPGDRRSQP. The complete CDR3 protein is CASSPGDRRSQPQHF. Full variable domain (missing parts from reference TRBV7-2 and TRBJ1-5): GAGVSQSPSNKVTEKGKDVELRCDPISGHTALYWYRQSLGQGLEFLIYFQGNSAPDKSGLPSDRFSAERTGGSVSTLTIQRTQQEDSAVYLCASSPGDRRSQPQHFGDGTRLSIL.

A note on this clone: The CDR3 end falls 3 residues outside the read, so it is completed with the germline J gene. This chain uses TRBV5-1 with TRBJ2-1; TRBD2 might be the D (7 bases). CDR3 length: 15 amino acids. Germline CDR1 reads SGHRS; CDR2 reads YFSETQ. Trimming removed 2 bases at V and 5 bases at J, with 14 bases between. Incomplete CDR3 DNA: TGCGCCAGCAGCTTCTTTGGCGGGGGCAACAATGAG. This encodes CASSFFGGGNNE. The whole CDR3 reads CASSFFGGGNNEQFF.

A note on this clone: Coverage ceases 3 residues before the CDR3 finishes, and the germline J gene fills in the end. The chain has TRBV2 and TRBJ2-3, with TRBD2 identical over 9 bases. CDR3 length: 13 residues. The germline V gene encodes CDR1 SNHLY and CDR2 FYNNEI. The part of the CDR3 DNA that was read is TGTGCCAGCATGGGACTAGCAGGTAGTCCG. Its translation is CASMGLAGSP. The whole CDR3 protein is CASMGLAGSPQYF.

As concerns this clone: From the germline J gene comes the end of the CDR3, since the read stops 3 residues before it. The V gene is TRBV18, the J gene TRBJ1-5, with a weak D call TRBD1 (6 bases). Trimming took 6 bases from V and 8 from J, leaving 17 bases between them. The germline CDR1 and CDR2 sequences are KGHSH and LQKENI. The CDR3 is 14 residues long. Incomplete CDR3 DNA: TGTGCCAGCTCCCAACGCAACAGGGAAGAGCCC. It encodes CASSQRNREEP. The CDR3 in full is CASSQRNREEPQHF.

Worth noting for this clone: From the germline J gene comes the end of the CDR3, since the read stops 3 residues before it. The rearrangement links TRBV7-9 to TRBJ2-5; TRBD1 might be the D (6 bases). V was clipped by 4 bases and J by 0 bases, with 9 bases between them. The germline CDR1 and CDR2 sequences are SEHNR and FQNEAQ (reference sequence). There are 14 residues in the CDR3. The CDR3 loop reads CASSSTGYQETQYF. Incomplete CDR3 DNA: TGTGCCAGCAGCTCCACAGGGTACCAAGAGACC.

With regard to this clone: With the read ending 3 residues before the CDR3 end, the germline J gene is used to fill in that end. The V call is TRBV19, the J call TRBJ2-7, with 9 bases aligning to TRBD1. The CDR3 is 14 amino acids. The J segment lost 6 bases and the V segment lost 5 bases, leaving 8 bases of the junction unmatched. Germline-derived CDR1 and CDR2 are LNHDA and SQIVND (reference sequence). The CDR3 sequence is CASSPRTGASEQYF. The CDR3 bases that were read are TGTGCCAGTAGTCCGAGGACAGGGGCTAGCGAG.

On this clone: The CDR3 end falls 3 residues outside the read, so it is completed with the germline J gene. V gene TRBV11-1 combines with J gene TRBJ2-3; 9 bases match TRBD2. V shed 5 bases, J shed 1 base, and the junction held 4 bases outside the gene matches. The CDR3 totals 15 residues. CDR1 and CDR2 (germline): SGHAT, FQDESV (reference sequence). CDR3 DNA (partial): TGTGCCAGCAGCCTCTGGACTAGCGGCACAGATACG. The encoded protein is CASSLWTSGTDT. The full-length CDR3 reads as CASSLWTSGTDTQYF.

On this clone itself: The read comes to an end 3 residues before the CDR3 does, leaving the germline J gene to fill in the end. The gene calls are TRBV7-9 and TRBJ1-1, with 7 bases aligning to TRBD1. CDR3 length: 11 amino acids. V trimming: 5 bases; J trimming: 7 bases; junction bases outside the gene matches: 1. CDR1 and CDR2 (germline): SEHNR, FQNEAQ (reference sequence). CDR3 bases read: TGTGCCAGCAGCCAGGGGGTTGAA. This translates into CASSQGVE. The entire CDR3 sequence reads CASSQGVEAFF.

Regarding this clone: The read terminates 3 residues ahead of where the CDR3 ends, so the germline J gene completes it. The chain joins TRBV20-1 to TRBJ2-7; a possible D gene is TRBD2 (5 bases). Germline V gene lookup returns CDR1 DFQATT and CDR2 SNEGSKA (reference sequence). The length of the CDR3 is 15 residues. Trimming cost V 2 bases and J 3 bases, with 17 bases left between them. CDR3 region: CSARSEAGGIYEQYF. The CDR3 DNA, read in part, is TGCAGTGCTAGATCGGAGGCGGGTGGGATCTACGAG.

About this clone itself: The read finishes 3 residues shy of the CDR3 end, and the germline J gene is used to complete it. This chain connects TRBV19 to TRBJ1-4, with D perhaps TRBD1 (6 bases). Germline lookup yields CDR1 LNHDA and CDR2 SQIVND (reference sequence). There are 12 residues in the CDR3. The chain's CDR3 is CASSITGSALFF. Partial CDR3 DNA: TGTGCCAGTAGTATAACAGGGTCAGCA.

As concerns this clone: The read ends 3 residues shy of where the CDR3 ends; the end is completed using the germline J gene. The J gene is TRBJ2-1, the V gene TRBV10-1; 9 bases line up with TRBD2. The CDR3 totals 15 residues. Unmatched junction bases numbered 7, after V lost 5 bases and J lost 5 bases. Germline V gives CDR1 WNHNN, CDR2 SYGVQD (reference sequence). The covered CDR3 bases are TGCGCCAGCAGTCTTAGCGGGGGACCCAACAATGAG. Protein product: CASSLSGGPNNE. Given in full, the CDR3 is CASSLSGGPNNEQFF.

Remarks on this clone: Read data end 3 residues before the CDR3 end; the end is taken from the germline J gene. The chain links TRBV12-3 or TRBV12-4 to TRBJ2-1; the match to TRBD2 covers 13 bases. The CDR3 spans 16 residues. Unmatched junction bases numbered 6, after V lost 2 bases and J lost 8 bases. CDR3 DNA (partial): TGTGCCAGCAGTTTAACCACTAGCGGGAGGGCCTATGAG. Amino acid sequence: CASSLTTSGRAYE. The full CDR3 sequence reads CASSLTTSGRAYEQFF.

In regard to this clone: The germline gene is not matched at one end of the junction; a read error may be the cause. The sequenced fragment ends 3 residues before the CDR3 boundary, so the rest is inferred from the germline J gene. Other DNA variants within this sample encode the same CDR3. The V call is TRBV2, the J call TRBJ1-3; 9 positions agree with TRBD1. Germline CDR1 is SNHLY and CDR2 is FYNNEI. The CDR3 is 14 amino acids. The sequenced part of the CDR3 DNA is TGTGCCACTACCCGGGACAGGGAGATCGACACA. Its translation is CATTRDREIDT. The whole CDR3 sequence reads CATTRDREIDTIYF. Combining the CDR3 with reference TRBV2 and TRBJ1-3 gives the whole variable domain EPEVTQTPSHQVTQMGQEVILRCVPISNHLYFYWYRQILGQKVEFLVSFYNNEISEKSEIFDDQFSVERPDGSNFTLKIRSTKLEDSAMYFCATTRDREIDTIYFGEGSWLTVV.

As regards this clone: The sequenced fragment ends 3 residues before the CDR3 boundary, so the rest is inferred from the germline J gene. The V gene is TRBV11-1, the J gene TRBJ2-2; D is perhaps TRBD1 (5 bases). This CDR3 is 15 amino acids long. Germline V gene sequence: CDR1 SGHAT, CDR2 FQDESV (reference sequence). V shed 2 bases and J shed 5 bases, with 12 bases lying between them. The CDR3 protein is CASSLNTGSTGELFF. The sequenced part of the CDR3 DNA is TGTGCCAGCAGCTTAAATACAGGTTCGACCGGGGAG. The full variable domain, with the rest looked up from reference TRBV11-1 and TRBJ2-2, is EAEVAQSPRYKITEKSQAVAFWCDPISGHATLYWYRQILGQGPELLVQFQDESVVDDSQLPKDRFSAERLKGVDSTLKIQPAELGDSAMYLCASSLNTGSTGELFFGEGSRLTVL.

For this clone: With the read ending 3 residues before the CDR3 end, the germline J gene is used to fill in that end. The chain carries TRBV29-1 and TRBJ1-2, with D maybe TRBD1 (5 bases). This CDR3 spans 12 amino acids. CDR1 is SQVTM and CDR2 is ANQGSEA in the germline V gene. The V end lost 6 bases, the J end lost 7 bases, and 15 bases lay between the germline ends. The CDR3 reads CSVTQVRGGYTF. CDR3 bases read: TGCAGCGTGACACAGGTTAGGGGTGGC.